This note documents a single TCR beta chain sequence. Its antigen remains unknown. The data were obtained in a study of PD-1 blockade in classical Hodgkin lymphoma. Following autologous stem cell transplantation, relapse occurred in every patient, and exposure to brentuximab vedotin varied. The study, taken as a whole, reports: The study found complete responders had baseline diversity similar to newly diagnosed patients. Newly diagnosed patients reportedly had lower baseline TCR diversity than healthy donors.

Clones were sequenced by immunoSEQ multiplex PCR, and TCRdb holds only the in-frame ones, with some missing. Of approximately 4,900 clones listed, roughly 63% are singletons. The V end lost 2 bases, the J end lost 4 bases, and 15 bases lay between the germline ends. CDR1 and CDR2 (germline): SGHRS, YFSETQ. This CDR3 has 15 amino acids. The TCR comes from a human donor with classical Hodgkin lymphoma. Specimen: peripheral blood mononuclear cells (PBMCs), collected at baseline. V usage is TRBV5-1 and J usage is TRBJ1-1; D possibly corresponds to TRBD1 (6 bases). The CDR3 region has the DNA TGCGCCAGCAGCTTTCAGGGGTCCATGACCACTGAAGCTTTCTTT. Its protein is CASSFQGSMTTEAFF. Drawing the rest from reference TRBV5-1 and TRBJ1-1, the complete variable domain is KAGVTQTPRYLIKTRGQQVTLSCSPISGHRSVSWYQQTPGQGLQFLFEYFSETQRNKGNFPGRFSGRQFSNSRSEMNVSTLELGDSALYLCASSFQGSMTTEAFFGQGTRLTVV.